The next 10 T cell receptor beta chains were all read from a single sample in a study of response to subunit inactivated influenza vaccine. TCRdb analysed the RT-PCR reads with MiXCR anew, one entry per CDR3 protein. Of about 700,000 distinct CDR3 sequences in the sample, around 14% were seen once. The sequenced sample was PBMCs from blood, obtained 14 to 15 days before vaccination. Receptor source: a man over 45 who received an inactivated influenza vaccine.

This clonotype appeared a few times. The chain joins TRBV20-1 to TRBJ2-3, with a weak D call TRBD1 (6 bases). Trimming cost V 5 bases and J 0 bases, with 15 bases left between them. The length of the CDR3 is 15 residues. The V gene's germline CDR1 is DFQATT and CDR2 SNEGSKA (reference sequence). The CDR3 here is CSAWRRDTSTDTQYF. The CDR3 nucleotides read TGCAGTGCTTGGCGCCGGGACACGAGCACAGATACGCAGTATTTT.

V and J are TRBV12-3 or TRBV12-4 and TRBJ2-5, with 10 positions matching TRBD2. This CDR3 contains 15 residues. The V segment lost 2 bases and the J segment 2 bases; nucleotides outside the gene matches: 2. CDR3: CASSLNSGGQETQYF. CDR3 nucleotide sequence: TGTGCCAGCAGTTTAAATAGCGGGGGGCAAGAGACCCAGTACTTC.

This clonotype was counted a few times. This chain joins TRBV29-1 and TRBJ2-3; TRBD2 is a possible D gene (6 bases). V lost 0 bases and J 2 bases, leaving 30 bases between the germline ends. This CDR3 is built from 21 residues. Germline V CDR1 and CDR2: SQVTM, ANQGSEA. This CDR3 reads CSVEDLGTRGVLLGTTDTQYF. The CDR3 DNA sequence: TGCAGCGTTGAAGATCTCGGGACTCGGGGCGTCCTACTCGGGACCACAGATACGCAGTATTTT.

This clonotype has a handful of counts. The rearrangement joins TRBV11-2 to TRBJ1-3; D is uncertain. The V and J ends lost 4 bases and 0 bases respectively, with 10 bases between them. In germline, CDR1 is SGHAT, CDR2 FQNNGV. CDR3 size: 15 residues. The CDR3 DNA is TGTGCCAGCAGCTCTCCACGTTACTCTGGAAACACCATATATTTT. As protein: CASSSPRYSGNTIYF.

This clonotype was observed a handful of times. The rearrangement uses TRBV4-3 and TRBJ2-5, with D possibly being TRBD1 (6 bases). Looked up from germline, CDR1 is LGHNA and CDR2 is YSLEER. CDR3 length: 15 amino acids. V dropped 4 bases and J dropped 2 bases, with 14 bases sitting between them. The CDR3 nucleotides read TGCGCCAGCAGCCTAAATCAGGGGAATCAAGAGACCCAGTACTTC. Translation: CASSLNQGNQETQYF.

V usage is TRBV19 and J usage is TRBJ2-5; no clear D gene. The V end lost 3 bases, the J end lost 2 bases, and 7 bases lay between the germline ends. Germline loops: CDR1 LNHDA, CDR2 SQIVND (reference sequence). The CDR3 covers 13 residues. The CDR3 sequence is CASSIAEQETQYF. CDR3 nucleotide sequence: TGTGCCAGTAGTATTGCGGAACAAGAGACCCAGTACTTC.

This clonotype was seen more than once but under ten times. The chain employs TRBV7-8 and TRBJ1-3, with D tentatively TRBD1 (6 bases). CDR1 and CDR2 (germline): SGHVS, FQNEAQ. V was pared by 6 bases and J by 0 bases, with 12 bases between. The length of the CDR3 is 15 residues. The CDR3 is CASSYRESSGNTIYF. As DNA, the CDR3 is TGTGCCAGCAGTTACAGGGAGAGCTCTGGAAACACCATATATTTT.

A few counts support this clonotype. The chain links TRBV4-2 to TRBJ2-7; D is tentatively TRBD1 or TRBD2 (5 bases each). The CDR3 is made up of 15 amino acids. Per the germline V gene, CDR1 is LGHNA and CDR2 is YNFKEQ. Deletions cut 1 base from V and 3 bases from J, with 13 bases between. This CDR3 reads CASSQVRDEFYEQYF. The CDR3 DNA reads TGTGCCAGCAGCCAAGTCCGGGACGAGTTCTACGAGCAGTACTTC.

This clonotype has more than one count but fewer than ten. This chain links TRBV28 with TRBJ2-4; 7 bases are a match to TRBD2. This CDR3 spans 17 amino acids. Germline V gene data show CDR1 as MDHEN and CDR2 as SYDVKM. V shed 3 bases and J 4 bases; nucleotides not matched to a gene: 12. Written as DNA, the CDR3 is TGTGCCAGCAGTTTGGCTGAAGCGACGGGGGGAAAAAACATTCAGTACTTC. Its translation is CASSLAEATGGKNIQYF.

This clonotype appeared many times. This rearrangement joins TRBV12-3 or TRBV12-4 to TRBJ2-7; D call uncertain. V was clipped by 6 bases and J by 5 bases, with 17 bases between them. This CDR3 is built from 14 residues. CDR3 protein: CASSPRGRADEQYF. CDR3 DNA: TGTGCCAGCAGCCCCCGAGGACGGGCCGACGAGCAGTACTTC.